One and the same sample provided the 11 T cell receptor beta chains below, sequenced in a study of OX40 agonist ivuxolimab in advanced cancers. The data were produced by immunoSEQ multiplex PCR, yet TCRdb's version contains in-frame clones alone and is incomplete. The sample shows around 100,000 clones, around nine tenths of them seen only once. The specimen was CD4+ or CD8+ T cells sorted from blood, collected in a trial of the OX40 agonist ivuxolimab. All receptors come from an adult with an advanced solid tumor such as melanoma, head and neck, liver or kidney cancer.

This chain uses TRBV6-5 with TRBJ1-2; 9 nucleotides line up with TRBD1. This CDR3 has 14 amino acids. Trimming cost V 6 bases and J 4 bases; bases outside gene matches: 6. The germline CDR1 and CDR2 sequences are MNHEY and SVGAGI. CDR3 in amino acids: CASREQGAVYGYTF. The CDR3 coding sequence is TGTGCCAGCAGGGAACAGGGGGCTGTCTATGGCTACACCTTC.

Only a few counts were recorded for this clone. This CDR3 is CAGAEQRNTEAFF. The CDR3 region has the DNA TGTGCCGGGGCCGAACAGCGGAACACTGAAGCTTTCTTT. The chain is built from TRBV18 and TRBJ1-1, with D possibly matching TRBD1 (5 bases). CDR3 length: 13 residues. Germline CDR1 and CDR2: KGHSH and LQKENI. With 11 bases removed from V and 1 base from J, the gap between germline ends came to 14 bases.

This clone was observed a single time. V gene TRBV6-5 combines with J gene TRBJ1-2, with a possible D match to TRBD1 (6 bases). Looked up from germline, CDR1 is MNHEY and CDR2 is SVGAGI. The V gene lost 2 bases and the J gene lost 5 bases, with 18 bases spanning the gap. The CDR3 is 16 residues long. CDR3 DNA sequence: TGTGCCAGCAGTTACACCCACTCAAGGCAGGGGTATGGCTACACCTTC. Translation: CASSYTHSRQGYGYTF.

This sequence joins TRBV18 and TRBJ2-5, with D uncertain. The germline V gene has CDR1 KGHSH and CDR2 LQKENI. The CDR3 is 14 residues long. Trimming took off 2 bases at V and 2 bases at J, with 9 bases between the two ends. CDR3 loop: CASSPGIEQETQYF. CDR3 bases: TGTGCCAGCTCACCAGGGATCGAGCAAGAGACCCAGTACTTC.

This clone has a handful of counts. The chain employs TRBV30 and TRBJ1-1; D remains ambiguous. The length of the CDR3 is 11 residues. Germline V gene data show CDR1 as GTSNPN and CDR2 as SVGIG (reference sequence). V gave up 4 bases and J gave up 8 bases, with 11 bases separating them. The DNA for the CDR3 is TGTGCCTGGAATTCTGTTGAAGAAGCTTTCTTT. Translation gives CAWNSVEEAFF.

CDR3 DNA sequence: TGCGCCAGCAGCCAAGGTCTTCGGGCCTCGAACACTGAAGCTTTCTTT. It specifies CASSQGLRASNTEAFF. The rearrangement joins TRBV4-1 to TRBJ1-1; no firm D call. Germline assignment: CDR1 MGHRA and CDR2 YSYEKL. V dropped 1 base and J dropped 1 base, with 13 bases sitting between them. This CDR3 contains 16 residues.

This clone showed up just once. The CDR3 region is CASSEQQGRHRFTQYF. The CDR3 nucleotides read TGTGCCAGCAGTGAACAGCAAGGGCGGCACAGATTTACGCAGTATTTT. This chain joins TRBV6-1 and TRBJ2-3; D call uncertain. The CDR3 is 16 residues long. CDR1 and CDR2 from the germline V gene are MNHNS and SASEGT. The V end was cut by 2 bases, the J end by 8 bases, with 20 bases between.

V is TRBV4-3 and J is TRBJ2-3; D is unresolved. The V and J ends lost 0 bases and 4 bases respectively, with 8 bases between them. The CDR3 consists of 14 residues. Germline V gives CDR1 LGHNA, CDR2 YSLEER. The chain's CDR3 is CASSQDRYSDTQYF. The CDR3 DNA reads TGCGCCAGCAGCCAAGATAGGTACTCAGATACGCAGTATTTT.

The V call is TRBV5-1, the J call TRBJ2-7; 7 bases are a match to TRBD1. Trimming removed 4 bases from V and 5 bases from J; junction bases left unmatched: 12. Germline CDR1 SGHRS, CDR2 YFSETQ. The CDR3 has 15 amino acids. The CDR3 loop reads CASSLTGSPLDEQYF. DNA for the CDR3: TGCGCCAGCAGCCTGACAGGGTCCCCCTTGGACGAGCAGTACTTC.

As concerns this clone: Germline is not matched at one junction end, which may reflect a read error. V is TRBV6-5 and J is TRBJ1-1; no clear D. CDR3 size: 15 residues. The germline CDR1 and CDR2 sequences are MNHEY and SVGAGI. The CDR3 DNA reads TGTGCCAGCAGTGACTCGGCAGTAAAGGGTACTGAAGCTTTCTTT. This sequence encodes CASSDSAVKGTEAFF.

The chain carries TRBV7-9 and TRBJ1-2; 8 bases agree with TRBD1. Trimming removed 6 bases from V and 1 base from J; junction bases left unmatched: 7. Germline lookup yields CDR1 SEHNR and CDR2 FQNEAQ (reference sequence). CDR3 size: 15 residues. Here the CDR3 DNA reads TGTGCCAGCAGTCCCGGACAGGGAGTTAACTATGGCTACACCTTC. Its translation: CASSPGQGVNYGYTF. Full variable domain (rest looked up from reference TRBV7-9 and TRBJ1-2): DTGVSQNPRHKITKRGQNVTFRCDPISEHNRLYWYRQTLGQGPEFLTYFQNEAQLEKSRLLSDRFSAERPKGSFSTLEIQRTEQGDSAMYLCASSPGQGVNYGYTFGSGTRLTVV.